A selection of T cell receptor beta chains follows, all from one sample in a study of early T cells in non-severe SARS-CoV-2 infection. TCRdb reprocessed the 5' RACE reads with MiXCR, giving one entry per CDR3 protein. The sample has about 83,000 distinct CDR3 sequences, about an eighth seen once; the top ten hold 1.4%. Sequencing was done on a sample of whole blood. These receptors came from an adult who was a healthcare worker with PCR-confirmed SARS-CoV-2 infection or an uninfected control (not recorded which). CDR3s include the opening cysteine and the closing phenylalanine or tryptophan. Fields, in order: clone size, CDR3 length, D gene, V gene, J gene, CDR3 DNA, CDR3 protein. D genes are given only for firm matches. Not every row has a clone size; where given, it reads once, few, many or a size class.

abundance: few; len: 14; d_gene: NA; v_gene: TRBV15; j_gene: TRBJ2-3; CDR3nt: TGTGCCACCAGCAGAGTGGCTAGCGTAGATACGCAGTATTTT; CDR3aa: CATSRVASVDTQYF
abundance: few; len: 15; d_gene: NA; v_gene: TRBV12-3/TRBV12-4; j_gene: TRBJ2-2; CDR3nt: TGTGCCAGCAGCGAAACGACTGAATGGACCGGGGAGCTGTTTTTT; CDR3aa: CASSETTEWTGELFF
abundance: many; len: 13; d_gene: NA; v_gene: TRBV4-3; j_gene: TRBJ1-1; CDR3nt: TGCGCCAGCAGCCAAGGTGTTAGGACTGAAGCTTTCTTT; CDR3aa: CASSQGVRTEAFF
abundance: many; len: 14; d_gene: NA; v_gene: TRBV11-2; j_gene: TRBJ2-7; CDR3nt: TGTGCCAGCAGCTTTGGGGACGGACCCTACGAGCAGTACTTC; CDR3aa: CASSFGDGPYEQYF
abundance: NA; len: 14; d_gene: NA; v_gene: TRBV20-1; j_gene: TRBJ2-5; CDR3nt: TGCAGTGCTGCAAGGGACTCCCCGCAGGAGACCCAGTACTTC; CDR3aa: CSAARDSPQETQYF
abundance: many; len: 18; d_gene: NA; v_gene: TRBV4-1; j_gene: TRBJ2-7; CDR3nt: TGCGCCAGCAGCCAAGACTCCACTAGGCACTCCGGAGGGGGCGAGCAGTACTTC; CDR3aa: CASSQDSTRHSGGGEQYF
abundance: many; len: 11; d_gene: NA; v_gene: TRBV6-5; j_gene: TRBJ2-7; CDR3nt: TGTGCCAGCACTGGAGCCTACGAGCAGTACTTC; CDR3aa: CASTGAYEQYF
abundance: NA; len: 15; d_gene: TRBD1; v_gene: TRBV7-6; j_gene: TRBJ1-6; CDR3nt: TGTGCCAGCAGCTTAATGGGACAGGGGGATTCACCCCTCCACTTT; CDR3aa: CASSLMGQGDSPLHF
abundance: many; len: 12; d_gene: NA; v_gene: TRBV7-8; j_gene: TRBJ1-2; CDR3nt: TGTGCCAGCAGCTTAGATCGCTATGGCTACACCTTC; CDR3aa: CASSLDRYGYTF
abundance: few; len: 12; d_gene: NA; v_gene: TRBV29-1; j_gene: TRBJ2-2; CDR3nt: TGCAGCGTAGTGTCCGGGGGCGGCGAGCTGTTTTTT; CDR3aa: CSVVSGGGELFF
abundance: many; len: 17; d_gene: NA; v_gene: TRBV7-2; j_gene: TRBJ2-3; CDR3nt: TGTGCCAGCAGCTCCTTTGGGCCCCACACTCCCACAGATACGCAGTATTTT; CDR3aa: CASSSFGPHTPTDTQYF
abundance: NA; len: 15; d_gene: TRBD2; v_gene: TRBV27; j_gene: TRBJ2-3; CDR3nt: TGTGCCAGCAGTTTTTCTAGCGGGAGCACAGATACGCAGTATTTT; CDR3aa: CASSFSSGSTDTQYF
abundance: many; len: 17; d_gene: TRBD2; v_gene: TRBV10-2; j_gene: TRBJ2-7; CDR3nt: TGCGCCAGCAGTGAAAGTAGAGGCCCAGCGGGGGGGCTTGAGCAGTACTTC; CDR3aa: CASSESRGPAGGLEQYF
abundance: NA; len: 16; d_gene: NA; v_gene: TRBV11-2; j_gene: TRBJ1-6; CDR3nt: TGTGCCAGCAGCTTAGGTCGGGGCAGGCTACATTCAGCCCTCCACTTT; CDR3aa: CASSLGRGRLHSALHF
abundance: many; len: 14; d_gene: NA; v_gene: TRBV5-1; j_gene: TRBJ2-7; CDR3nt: TGCGCCAGCAGCATCCGGGGCTGGGGTTACGAGCAGTACTTC; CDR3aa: CASSIRGWGYEQYF
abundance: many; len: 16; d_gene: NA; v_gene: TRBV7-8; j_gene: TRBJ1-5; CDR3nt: TGTGCCAGCAGCTTAGCAGGGGCTAATAGCAATCAGCCCCAGCATTTT; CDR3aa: CASSLAGANSNQPQHF
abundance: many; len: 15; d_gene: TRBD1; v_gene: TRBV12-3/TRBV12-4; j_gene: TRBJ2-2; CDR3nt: TGTGCCAGCAGAGGACAGGGGGCAGGCACCGGGGAGCTGTTTTTT; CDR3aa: CASRGQGAGTGELFF
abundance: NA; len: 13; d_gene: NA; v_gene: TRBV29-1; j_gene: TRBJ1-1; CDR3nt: TGCAGCGTTGCTCGGGCAGAGAACACTGAAGCTTTCTTT; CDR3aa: CSVARAENTEAFF
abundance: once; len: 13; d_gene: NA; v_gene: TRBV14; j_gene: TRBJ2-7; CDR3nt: TGTGCCAGCAGCCACCCAGGGGCCTACGAGCAGTACTTC; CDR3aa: CASSHPGAYEQYF
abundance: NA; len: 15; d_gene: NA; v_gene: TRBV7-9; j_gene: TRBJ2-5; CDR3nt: TGTGCCAGCAGCTCCGCCCCCGGGGGCCAAGAGACCCAGTACTTC; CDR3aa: CASSSAPGGQETQYF
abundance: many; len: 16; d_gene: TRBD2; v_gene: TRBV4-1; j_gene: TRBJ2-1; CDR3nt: TGCGCCAGCAGCCAAGCCCCCGGGAGGCAGGTGGATGAGCAGTTCTTC; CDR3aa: CASSQAPGRQVDEQFF
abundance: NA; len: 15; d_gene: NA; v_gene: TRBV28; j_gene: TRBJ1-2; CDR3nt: TGTGCCAGCAGTATCCTCCGGGTCGGTTCTCAAGGCTACACCTTC; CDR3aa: CASSILRVGSQGYTF
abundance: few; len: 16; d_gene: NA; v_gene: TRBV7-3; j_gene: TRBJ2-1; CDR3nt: TGTGCCAGCAGCTTATTTGCGCAGGTCTCAAACAATGAGCAGTTCTTC; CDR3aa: CASSLFAQVSNNEQFF
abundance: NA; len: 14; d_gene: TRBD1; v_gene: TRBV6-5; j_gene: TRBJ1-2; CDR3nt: TGTGCCAGCAGGTGGACAGGCGCTAACTATGGCTACACCTTC; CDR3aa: CASRWTGANYGYTF
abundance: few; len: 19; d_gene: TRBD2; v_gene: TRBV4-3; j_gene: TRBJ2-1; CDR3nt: TGCGCCAGCAGCCGGGGACTAGCGGGGGCTTCAAGCTCCTACAATGAGCAGTTCTTC; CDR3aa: CASSRGLAGASSSYNEQFF
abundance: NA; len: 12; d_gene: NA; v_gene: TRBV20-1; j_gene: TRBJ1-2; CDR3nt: TGCAGTGCTAGAGAGGATTCCTATGGCCACACCTTC; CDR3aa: CSAREDSYGHTF
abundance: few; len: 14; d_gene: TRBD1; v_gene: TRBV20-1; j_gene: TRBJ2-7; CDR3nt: TGCAGTGCTAGTTTGGTGACAGGGGGATACGAGCAGTACTTC; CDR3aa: CSASLVTGGYEQYF
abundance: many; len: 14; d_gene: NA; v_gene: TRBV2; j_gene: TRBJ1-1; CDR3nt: TGTGCCAGCAGGGCAGGACTTTTGAACACTGAAGCTTTCTTT; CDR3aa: CASRAGLLNTEAFF